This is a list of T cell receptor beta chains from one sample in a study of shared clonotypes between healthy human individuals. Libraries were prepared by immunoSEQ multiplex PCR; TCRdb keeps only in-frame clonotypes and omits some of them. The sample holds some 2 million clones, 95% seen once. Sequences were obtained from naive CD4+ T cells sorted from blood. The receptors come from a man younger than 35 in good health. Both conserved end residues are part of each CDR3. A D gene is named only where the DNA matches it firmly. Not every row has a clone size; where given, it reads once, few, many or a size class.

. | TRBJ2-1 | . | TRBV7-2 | CASSRRILAQEQFF | TGTGCCAGCAGCCGACGGATCCTAGCGCAGGAGCAGTTCTTC
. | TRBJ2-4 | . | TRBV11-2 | CASSPLSLAKNIQYF | TGTGCCAGCAGTCCCCTGTCCTTAGCCAAAAACATTCAGTACTTC
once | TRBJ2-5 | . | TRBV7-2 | CASSLRLVGQETQYF | TGTGCCAGCAGCTTACGACTAGTGGGACAAGAGACCCAGTACTTC
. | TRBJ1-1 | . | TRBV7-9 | CASSRSGAGGSTEAFF | TGTGCCAGCAGCCGGAGCGGGGCCGGGGGAAGCACTGAAGCTTTCTTT
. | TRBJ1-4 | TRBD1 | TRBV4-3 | CASSGGTGTGFLVNEKLFF | TGCGCCAGCAGCGGAGGTACAGGGACAGGGTTTTTAGTGAATGAAAAACTGTTTTTT
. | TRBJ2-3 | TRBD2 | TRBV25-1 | CASSAVAGNTDTQYF | TGTGCCAGCAGTGCGGTAGCGGGAAACACAGATACGCAGTATTTT
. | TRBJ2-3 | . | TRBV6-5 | CASTTGGAVTDTQYF | TGTGCCAGCACCACAGGAGGGGCAGTCACAGATACGCAGTATTTT
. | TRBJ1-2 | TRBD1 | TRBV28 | CASSAPGTVYYGYTF | TGTGCCAGCAGTGCCCCCGGGACAGTCTACTATGGCTACACCTTC
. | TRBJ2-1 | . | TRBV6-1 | CASSLPLDNEQFF | TGTGCCAGCAGTTTACCTCTCGACAATGAGCAGTTCTTC
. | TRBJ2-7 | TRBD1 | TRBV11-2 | CASSSHRDRGNDEQYF | TGTGCCAGCAGCTCACATCGTGACAGGGGGAACGACGAGCAGTACTTC
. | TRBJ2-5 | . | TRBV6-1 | CASSPLTETQYF | TGTGCCAGCAGTCCCCTGACAGAGACCCAGTACTTC
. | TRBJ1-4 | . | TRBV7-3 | CASSSLGQPGGEKLFF | TGTGCCAGCAGCTCCTTAGGACAGCCCGGGGGTGAAAAACTGTTTTTT
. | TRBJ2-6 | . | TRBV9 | CASSVSDKSSGANVLTF | TGTGCCAGCAGCGTCTCGGACAAGAGCTCTGGGGCCAACGTCCTGACTTTC
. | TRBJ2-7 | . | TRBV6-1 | CASRYTMREQYF | TGTGCCAGCAGATACACCATGAGAGAGCAGTACTTC
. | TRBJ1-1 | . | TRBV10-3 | CAISGAGSEAFF | TGTGCCATCAGTGGGGCAGGCAGTGAAGCTTTCTTT
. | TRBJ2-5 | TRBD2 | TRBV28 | CASSSTSGGSETQYF | TGTGCCAGCAGTTCGACTAGCGGGGGGTCGGAGACCCAGTACTTC
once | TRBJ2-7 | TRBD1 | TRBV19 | CASSMGDRVHEQYF | TGTGCCAGTAGTATGGGGGACAGGGTCCACGAGCAGTACTTC
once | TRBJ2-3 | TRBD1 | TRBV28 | CASSLLGTGISTDTQYF | TGTGCCAGCAGTTTATTGGGGACAGGAATAAGCACAGATACGCAGTATTTT
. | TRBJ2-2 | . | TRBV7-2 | CASSLIAAMNTGELFF | TGTGCCAGCAGCTTGATAGCGGCTATGAACACCGGGGAGCTGTTTTTT
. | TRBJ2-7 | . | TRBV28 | CASSPSHLEAYEQYF | TGTGCCAGCAGTCCAAGCCACCTGGAAGCGTACGAGCAGTACTTC
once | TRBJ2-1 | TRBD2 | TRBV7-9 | CASSLTTSGVNHEQFF | TGTGCCAGCAGCTTAACGACTAGCGGGGTTAACCATGAGCAGTTCTTC
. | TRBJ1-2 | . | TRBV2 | CASGELRRRGTDNSGYTF | TGTGCCAGCGGGGAGTTAAGGCGGAGGGGAACGGATAATAGTGGCTACACCTTC
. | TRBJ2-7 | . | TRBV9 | CASSVDQGPSYEQYF | TGTGCCAGCAGCGTAGATCAGGGGCCATCCTACGAGCAGTACTTC
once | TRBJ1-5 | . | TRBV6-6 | CASREGGGPQHF | TGTGCCAGCAGAGAAGGGGGGGGGCCCCAGCATTTT
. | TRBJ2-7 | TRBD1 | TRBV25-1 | CASSVSGQGTYEQYF | TGTGCCAGCAGTGTATCGGGACAGGGGACCTACGAGCAGTACTTC
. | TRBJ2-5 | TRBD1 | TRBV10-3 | CASTDRGGETQYF | TGTGCCAGCACTGACAGGGGAGGAGAGACCCAGTACTTC
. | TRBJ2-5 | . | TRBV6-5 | CASGRTGETQYF | TGTGCCAGTGGACGGACGGGAGAGACCCAGTACTTC
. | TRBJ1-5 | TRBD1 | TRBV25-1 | CASSATGGNQPQHF | TGTGCCAGCAGTGCCACAGGGGGCAATCAGCCCCAGCATTTT
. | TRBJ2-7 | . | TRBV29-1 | CSVGGRTTYEQYF | TGCAGCGTTGGGGGGCGGACCACCTACGAGCAGTACTTC
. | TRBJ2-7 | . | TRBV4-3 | CASSQDLRYEQYF | TGCGCCAGCAGCCAAGACCTACGGTACGAGCAGTACTTC
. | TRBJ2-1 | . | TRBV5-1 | CASSLVGGSSYNEQFF | TGCGCCAGCAGCTTGGTTGGGGGAAGCTCCTACAATGAGCAGTTCTTC
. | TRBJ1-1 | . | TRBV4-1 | CASRRGGLGTEAFF | TGCGCCAGCAGGCGCGGGGGTCTAGGGACTGAAGCTTTCTTT
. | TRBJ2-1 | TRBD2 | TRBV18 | CASSPNLAGESYNEQFF | TGTGCCAGCTCACCGAACCTAGCGGGAGAGTCCTACAATGAGCAGTTCTTC
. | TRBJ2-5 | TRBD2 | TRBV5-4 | CASSLELGAGAETQYF | TGTGCCAGCAGCTTGGAGTTGGGAGCGGGAGCGGAGACCCAGTACTTC
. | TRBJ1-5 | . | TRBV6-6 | CASLSPGGRGNQPQHF | TGTGCCAGCCTCTCACCGGGGGGCAGGGGCAATCAGCCCCAGCATTTT
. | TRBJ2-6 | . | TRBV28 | CASSPLGLISGANVLTF | TGTGCCAGCAGTCCCTTGGGGCTCATATCTGGGGCCAACGTCCTGACTTTC
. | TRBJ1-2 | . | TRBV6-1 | CASSEAGQPWGYTF | TGTGCCAGCAGTGAAGCGGGTCAGCCGTGGGGCTACACCTTC
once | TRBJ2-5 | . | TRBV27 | CASSLSGTVGPPQYF | TGTGCCAGCAGTTTAAGCGGGACAGTGGGGCCGCCCCAGTACTTC
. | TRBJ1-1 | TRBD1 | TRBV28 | CASSPGQGVGTEAFF | TGTGCCAGCAGCCCGGGACAGGGGGTAGGCACTGAAGCTTTCTTT
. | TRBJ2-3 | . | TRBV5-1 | CASSLDGGPTQYF | TGCGCCAGCAGCTTGGACGGGGGGCCTACGCAGTATTTT
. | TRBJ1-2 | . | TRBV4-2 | CASSQESGASSPNYGYTF | TGTGCCAGCAGCCAAGAGTCGGGGGCCAGCTCTCCTAACTATGGCTACACCTTC